This T cell receptor (beta chain) was sequenced in a study of beta chain features in type 1 diabetes. Study-level findings and limits: Patients with Type 1 diabetes showed moderately but significantly shorter TCRB CDR3s in all four CD4+ subsets.

The isolated RNA, all of it, was reverse transcribed, so expressed TCRB transcripts were what got sequenced. Generated by immunoSEQ multiplex PCR, the TCRdb table keeps only in-frame clones and is missing some. The profile shows 250,000 or so clones, 27% of them singletons. Germline V gene data show CDR1 as SQVTM and CDR2 as ANQGSEA. Trimming took 2 bases from V and 2 from J, leaving 9 bases between them. The CDR3 sequence is 13 residues long. In this sample, this clone turned up a few times. Its antigen remains unknown. Sequencing was done on a sample of central memory CD4+ T cells from blood. The TCR was taken from a young man in good health. The chain carries TRBV29-1 and TRBJ2-5; D gene ambiguous. The CDR3 spells CSVEYSPQETQYF. As DNA, the CDR3 is TGCAGCGTTGAATATTCACCGCAAGAGACCCAGTACTTC. The full variable domain, with the rest looked up from reference TRBV29-1 and TRBJ2-5, is SAVISQKPSRDICQRGTSLTIQCQVDSQVTMMFWYRQQPGQSLTLIATANQGSEATYESGFVIDKFPISRPNLTFSTLTVSNMSPEDSSIYLCSVEYSPQETQYFGPGTRLLVL.